The 13 T cell receptor beta chains below come from one sample, sequenced in a study of blood T cell repertoires in COVID-19. TCRdb keeps only in-frame clones here, not all; method: immunoSEQ multiplex PCR. The sample has a few hundred thousand clones, roughly 85% seen once; the top ten hold about 3.6%. Sequencing input: peripheral blood. The receptors derive from a woman between 18 and 30 years old with acute or convalescent COVID-19.

The chain carries TRBV7-2 and TRBJ1-2, with TRBD1 matching 7 bases. CDR1 is SGHTA and CDR2 is FQGNSA in the germline V gene. The CDR3 has 13 amino acids. J lost 8 bases, V lost 5 bases, and 8 bases had no gene match. The DNA for the CDR3 is TGTGCCAGCAGCCCAGGGGGACCTAGGGGCTACACCTTC. Its translation is CASSPGGPRGYTF.

The chain employs TRBV4-1 and TRBJ1-2; TRBD1 aligns across 11 bases. Germline CDR1 is MGHRA and CDR2 is YSYEKL. The CDR3 runs 17 residues. V lost 2 bases and J lost 5; bases outside the gene matches: 10. The CDR3 DNA sequence: TGCGCCAGCAGCCAACAAGTTGAGGACAGGGGGCGATATGGCTACACCTTC. Its translation: CASSQQVEDRGRYGYTF.

This chain connects TRBV30 to TRBJ2-1, with TRBD2 identical over 10 bases. This CDR3 region has 16 residues. Germline loops: CDR1 GTSNPN, CDR2 SVGIG (reference sequence). The J segment lost 5 bases and the V segment lost 1 base, leaving 8 bases of the junction unmatched. DNA of the CDR3: TGTGCCTGGAGTGACGCCCTAGCGGGGGTGGACAATGAGCAGTTCTTC. Amino acids: CAWSDALAGVDNEQFF.

This rearrangement joins TRBV9 to TRBJ1-3; 10 nucleotides agree with TRBD1. CDR3 length equals 16 residues. Trimming cost V 4 bases and J 3 bases; bases outside gene matches: 7. Germline CDR1 reads SGDLS; CDR2 reads YYNGEE. The CDR3 nucleotides read TGTGCCAGCAGCTCCGGACAGGGGGTAGTTGGAAACACCATATATTTT. Its protein product is CASSSGQGVVGNTIYF.

The chain has TRBV12-2 and TRBJ2-4; the listed D gene, TRBD2, was not tested against the DNA. TRBV12-2 is described as a pseudogene. The CDR3 runs 19 residues. CDR3 sequence reads: CASRSRTSGSALAKNIQYF. The CDR3 DNA is TGTGCAAGTCGCTCTAGGACTAGCGGGAGCGCCCTAGCCAAAAACATTCAGTACTTC.

J is TRBJ1-5 and V is TRBV15, with D perhaps matching TRBD1 (5 bases). V dropped 0 bases and J dropped 0 bases, with 6 bases sitting between them. CDR1 is LNHNV and CDR2 is YYDKDF in the germline V gene (reference sequence). The CDR3 consists of 15 residues. The CDR3 DNA is TGTGCCACCAGCAGAGAAGGGGATAGCAATCAGCCCCAGCATTTT. Protein sequence: CATSREGDSNQPQHF.

This clone has only a few counts. The CDR3 loop is CASSLGDTPHEQYF. CDR3 bases: TGCGCCAGCAGCTTGGGGGACACCCCTCACGAGCAGTACTTC. The rearrangement uses TRBV5-1 and TRBJ2-7, with D perhaps TRBD1 (6 bases). The CDR3 totals 14 residues. CDR1 is SGHRS, CDR2 YFSETQ, per germline. The V end lost 0 bases, the J end lost 5 bases, and 12 bases lay between the germline ends.

The rearrangement links TRBV9 to TRBJ2-5, with 10 bases lining up with TRBD2. Germline CDR1 and CDR2: SGDLS and YYNGEE. With V trimmed by 4 bases and J by 5 bases, 11 bases remained unmatched. The CDR3 loop spans 16 amino acids. This CDR3 reads CASSPAGLANGETQYF. The CDR3 DNA reads as TGTGCCAGCAGCCCCGCGGGACTAGCGAACGGGGAGACCCAGTACTTC.

V gene TRBV6-2 or TRBV6-3 combines with J gene TRBJ2-5; TRBD2 matches at 7 bases. This CDR3 has 15 amino acids. V trimming: 6 bases; J trimming: 2 bases; junction bases outside the gene matches: 9. Germline loops: CDR1 MNHEY, CDR2 SVGEGT. CDR3 region: CASSPWGGDQETQYF. The CDR3 DNA reads TGTGCCAGCAGCCCATGGGGGGGGGATCAAGAGACCCAGTACTTC.

The rearrangement uses TRBV7-8 and TRBJ2-7, with D possibly matching TRBD1 (5 bases). CDR3 length: 16 residues. Trimming removed 5 bases from V and 2 bases from J, with 19 bases in between. Germline V gene data show CDR1 as SGHVS and CDR2 as FQNEAQ. The CDR3 region is CASSPTFLKGTYEQYF. The CDR3 bases are TGTGCCAGCAGCCCGACTTTTTTAAAGGGGACCTACGAGCAGTACTTC. Combining the CDR3 with reference TRBV7-8 and TRBJ2-7 gives the whole variable domain GAGVSQSPRYKVAKRGQDVALRCDPISGHVSLFWYQQALGQGPEFLTYFQNEAQLDKSGLPSDRFFAERPEGSVSTLKIQRTQQEDSAVYLCASSPTFLKGTYEQYFGPGTRLTVT.

The sample holds one count of this clone. CDR3 sequence: CASSRTTANTEAFF. CDR3 nucleotide sequence: TGTGCCAGCAGTCGAACGACAGCGAACACTGAAGCTTTCTTT. The chain employs TRBV6-5 and TRBJ1-1; possibly TRBD1 for D (5 bases). Germline V lookup: CDR1 MNHEY, CDR2 SVGAGI. The length of the CDR3 is 14 residues. Trimming took 5 bases from V and 1 from J, leaving 11 bases between them.

This chain connects TRBV3-1 (or the pseudogene TRBV3-2) to TRBJ1-1, with D possibly TRBD1 on 6 matching bases. CDR1 LGHDT and CDR2 YNNKEL come from the germline V gene (reference sequence). This CDR3 contains 15 residues. Trimming shortened V by 1 base and J by 1 base, and 10 bases separated the two germline ends. The CDR3 here is CASSQVGTSNTEAFF. Here the CDR3 DNA reads TGTGCCAGCAGCCAAGTAGGGACATCGAACACTGAAGCTTTCTTT.

The chain links TRBV30 to TRBJ1-5; TRBD1 matches at 9 bases. This CDR3 comprises 13 residues. Unmatched junction bases numbered 2, after V lost 4 bases and J lost 4 bases. Per the germline V gene, CDR1 is GTSNPN and CDR2 is SVGIG (reference sequence). The chain's CDR3 is CAWTTGGNQPQHF. The CDR3 DNA reads as TGTGCCTGGACGACAGGGGGAAATCAGCCCCAGCATTTT. Using reference TRBV30 and TRBJ1-5 for the parts outside the CDR3, the full variable domain is SQTIHQWPATLVQPVGSPLSLECTVEGTSNPNLYWYRQAAGRGLQLLFYSVGIGQISSEVPQNLSASRPQDRQFILSSKKLLLSDSGFYLCAWTTGGNQPQHFGDGTRLSIL.